A single sample gave rise to the 11 T cell receptor beta chains below, sequenced in a study of OX40 agonist ivuxolimab in advanced cancers. TCRdb keeps only in-frame clones here, not all; method: immunoSEQ multiplex PCR. The sample consists of roughly 41,000 clones, 90% to 95% of them appearing once. The sample in question was CD4+ or CD8+ T cells sorted from blood, obtained in a trial of the OX40 agonist ivuxolimab. These receptors originate from an adult with an advanced solid tumor such as melanoma, head and neck, liver or kidney cancer.

This clone was recorded only once. This rearrangement joins TRBV11-3 to TRBJ2-1; 7 bases align to TRBD2. Germline CDR1 and CDR2: SGHNT and YENEEA. The V gene end was trimmed by 1 base and the J gene end by 8 bases; junction bases not matched to a gene: 5. The CDR3 consists of 14 residues. Written as DNA, the CDR3 is TGTGCCAGCAGCTTAGTAGGCCGGGGGGATGAGCAGTTCTTC. It translates to CASSLVGRGDEQFF.

The chain uses TRBV7-8 and TRBJ2-5; 9 bases are shared with TRBD2. Looked up from germline, CDR1 is SGHVS and CDR2 is FQNEAQ. The CDR3 is 16 residues long. V gave up 5 bases and J gave up 4 bases; unmatched junction bases: 11. In nucleotides, the CDR3 is TGTGCCAGCAGCCATCTGCGGGGGGGCCTAGTAGAGACCCAGTACTTC. Translated, it gives CASSHLRGGLVETQYF.

The chain carries TRBV6-5 and TRBJ2-7; the D is unclear. The germline CDR1 and CDR2 sequences are MNHEY and SVGAGI. CDR3 size: 12 residues. Trimming took 2 bases from V and 3 from J, leaving 5 bases between them. This CDR3 is CASSYPGYEQYF. In nucleotides, the CDR3 is TGTGCCAGCAGTTACCCTGGCTACGAGCAGTACTTC.

This chain joins TRBV5-4 and TRBJ1-2; tentative D call: TRBD1 (5 bases). The V gene lost 3 bases and the J gene lost 5 bases, with 14 bases spanning the gap. This CDR3 is built from 14 residues. Per the germline V gene, CDR1 is SGHNT and CDR2 is YYREEE (reference sequence). Here the CDR3 DNA reads TGTGCCAGCAGCTGGGACGGACTATATTATGGCTACACCTTC. Its translation is CASSWDGLYYGYTF.

This clone was recorded a few times. The chain has TRBV7-9 and TRBJ1-5; a possible D gene is TRBD1 (5 bases). V lost 0 bases to trimming and J lost 0 bases, with 6 bases between them. This CDR3 contains 15 residues. Germline assignment: CDR1 SEHNR and CDR2 FQNEAQ (reference sequence). CDR3 region: CASSLATGSNQPQHF. In DNA, the CDR3 is TGTGCCAGCAGCTTAGCCACAGGTAGCAATCAGCCCCAGCATTTT.

This chain uses TRBV28 with TRBJ2-2, with 7 bases matching TRBD2. Germline CDR1 reads MDHEN; CDR2 reads SYDVKM. The ends lost 8 bases at V and 2 bases at J; junction bases unmatched: 8. This CDR3 has 15 residues. The CDR3 protein is CASWEGGFNTGELFF. The CDR3 region has the DNA TGTGCCAGCTGGGAGGGCGGGTTTAACACCGGGGAGCTGTTTTTT.

The chain links TRBV7-9 to TRBJ2-7; no firm D call. CDR1 and CDR2 from the germline V gene are SEHNR and FQNEAQ (reference sequence). This CDR3 is built from 13 residues. V was clipped by 5 bases and J by 1 base, with 9 bases between them. The CDR3 DNA reads as TGTGCCAGCAGCCGCCCCCCTTCCTACGAGCAGTACTTC. Its translation: CASSRPPSYEQYF.

V is TRBV28 and J is TRBJ2-7, with D unclear. Per germline, CDR1 MDHEN and CDR2 SYDVKM. Trimming removed 6 bases from V and 6 bases from J, with 12 bases in between. The CDR3 has 12 residues. The CDR3 DNA is TGTGCCAGCAGCTACCCCGTGGGCGAGCAGTACTTC. Its protein is CASSYPVGEQYF.

V usage is TRBV4-1 and J usage is TRBJ1-1; tentative D call: TRBD1 (6 bases). The V gene lost 2 bases and the J gene lost 2 bases, with 18 bases spanning the gap. CDR1 is MGHRA and CDR2 is YSYEKL in the germline V gene. This CDR3 contains 17 residues. Written as DNA, the CDR3 is TGCGCCAGCAGCCAAAGACCTAGGGGGGAAATTAACACTGAAGCTTTCTTT. Encoded protein: CASSQRPRGEINTEAFF.

J is TRBJ1-4 and V is TRBV6-1, with D perhaps matching TRBD1 (5 bases). There are 14 residues in the CDR3. Trimming took 6 bases from V and 5 from J, leaving 13 bases between them. CDR1 is MNHNS and CDR2 is SASEGT in the germline V gene. DNA for the CDR3: TGTGCCAGCAGCGAGGGACGGGGGAATGAAAAACTGTTTTTT. The encoded protein is CASSEGRGNEKLFF.

The genes are TRBV18 and TRBJ2-2; 14 positions agree with TRBD2. J was trimmed by 5 bases and V by 4 bases; bases with no gene match: 6. In germline, CDR1 is KGHSH, CDR2 LQKENI. The CDR3 covers 17 residues. In DNA form, the CDR3 reads TGTGCCAGCTCACTCCCGGGACTAGCGGGAGTTACCGGGGAGCTGTTTTTT. Encoded protein: CASSLPGLAGVTGELFF.